This note documents a single TCR beta chain sequence. The CDR3 consists of 15 residues. Germline trimming cut 6 bases from V and 1 base from J; bases unmatched to any gene: 8. Germline CDR1 and CDR2: MDHEN and SYDVKM. For the second PCR, which ran for about 7 to 11 cycles, a sample-barcoded 5' primer and a J-beta primer mix were used. Each sample provided no less than 3 million CDR3-containing paired-end reads. TCRdb re-called the 5' RACE reads through MiXCR, storing one row per CDR3 protein. Among hundreds of thousands of distinct CDR3 sequences listed, 58% were seen once. These data are taken from a study of blood T cells in healthy people across ages.

The TCR was taken from a man younger than 40 in good health. The chain uses TRBV28 and TRBJ1-2; TRBD1 aligns across 7 bases. The sequencing input was blood. CDR3 coding DNA: TGTGCCAGCAGACAACCGCGACAGGGTAACTATGGCTACACCTTC. This codes for CASRQPRQGNYGYTF.